This TCR beta chain was sequenced for a study of blood T cells in healthy people across ages. Whole-study findings and limits: TCR beta diversity per million T cells fell roughly linearly with age. Long-lived donors carried more naive CD4+ cells and greater diversity than aged donors.

Germline-derived CDR1 and CDR2 are LGHNT and FRNRAP. Unmatched junction bases numbered 5, after V lost 2 bases and J lost 5 bases. The CDR3 totals 14 residues. A second PCR, run for roughly 7 to 12 cycles, used a sample-barcoded 5' primer plus a J-beta primer mix. A 12-random-nucleotide template-switch adaptor tagged each cDNA molecule. TCRdb reprocessed the 5' RACE reads via MiXCR and lists one record per CDR3 protein. The table shows about 1.7 million distinct CDR3 sequences, with about 30% occurring only once. Donors each provided about 9.5 milliliters of peripheral blood. This clonotype appeared a few times. Its antigen is undetermined.

Sequencing was done on a sample of blood. This TCR was recovered from a woman aged 25 to 45 in good health. The chain employs TRBV12-5 and TRBJ1-1; 7 nucleotides align to TRBD1. The CDR3 reads CASGLSGGVTEAFF. CDR3 nucleotide sequence: TGTGCTAGTGGTTTGTCAGGGGGGGTTACTGAAGCTTTCTTT.